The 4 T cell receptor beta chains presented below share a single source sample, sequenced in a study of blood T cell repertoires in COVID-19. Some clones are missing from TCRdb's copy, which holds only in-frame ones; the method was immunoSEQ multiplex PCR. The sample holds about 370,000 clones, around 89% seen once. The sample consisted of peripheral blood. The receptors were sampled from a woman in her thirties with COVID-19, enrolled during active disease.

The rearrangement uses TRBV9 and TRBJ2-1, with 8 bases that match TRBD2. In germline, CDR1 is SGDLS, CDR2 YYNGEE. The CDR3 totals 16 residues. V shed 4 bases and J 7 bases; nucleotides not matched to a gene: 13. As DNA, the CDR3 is TGTGCCAGCAGCCCACCCGGGACTAGTGAGACGAATGAGCAGTTCTTC. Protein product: CASSPPGTSETNEQFF.

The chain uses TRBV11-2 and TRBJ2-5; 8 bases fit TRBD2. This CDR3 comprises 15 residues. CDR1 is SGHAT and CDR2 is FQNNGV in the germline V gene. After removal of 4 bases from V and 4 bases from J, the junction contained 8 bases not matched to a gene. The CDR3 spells CASSSRGGLRETQYF. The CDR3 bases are TGTGCCAGCAGCTCTCGGGGGGGGCTGAGAGAGACCCAGTACTTC.

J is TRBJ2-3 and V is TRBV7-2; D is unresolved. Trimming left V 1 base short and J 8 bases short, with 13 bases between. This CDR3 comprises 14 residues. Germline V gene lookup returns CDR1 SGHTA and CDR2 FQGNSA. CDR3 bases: TGTGCCAGCAGCTTAGGCCTATCCACGGGTACGCAGTATTTT. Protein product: CASSLGLSTGTQYF. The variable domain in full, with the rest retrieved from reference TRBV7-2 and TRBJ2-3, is GAGVSQSPSNKVTEKGKDVELRCDPISGHTALYWYRQSLGQGLEFLIYFQGNSAPDKSGLPSDRFSAERTGGSVSTLTIQRTQQEDSAVYLCASSLGLSTGTQYFGPGTRLTVL.

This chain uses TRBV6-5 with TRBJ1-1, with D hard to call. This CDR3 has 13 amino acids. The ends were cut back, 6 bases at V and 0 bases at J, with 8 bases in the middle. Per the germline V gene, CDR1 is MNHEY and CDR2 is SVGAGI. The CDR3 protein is CASSPNLNTEAFF. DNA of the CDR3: TGTGCCAGCAGCCCCAACTTGAACACTGAAGCTTTCTTT.